A single sample gave rise to the 9 T cell receptor beta chains below, sequenced in a study of blood T cell repertoires in COVID-19. Repertoires were generated with immunoSEQ multiplex PCR, while TCRdb's copy carries only in-frame clones and drops some. This sample yields under 300,000 clones, of which 70% to 90% are seen a single time; 1.5% to 2% belongs to the top ten. Sequenced input: PBMCs or T cells enriched from blood (not recorded which). The receptor set was obtained from a woman between 45 and 65 years old who had recovered from COVID-19.

The chain is built from TRBV19 and TRBJ1-4, with 12 bases identical to TRBD1. J was trimmed by 10 bases and V by 2 bases; bases with no gene match: 11. This CDR3 comprises 17 residues. Germline values: CDR1 LNHDA, CDR2 SQIVND (reference sequence). Here the CDR3 reads CASSIPGTGGASGKLFF. The DNA for the CDR3 is TGTGCCAGTAGTATACCCGGGACAGGGGGCGCTTCCGGAAAACTGTTTTTT.

J is TRBJ2-7 and V is TRBV14, with D tentatively TRBD2 (6 bases). The ends were cut back, 3 bases at V and 4 bases at J, with 16 bases in the middle. Per germline, CDR1 SGHDN and CDR2 FVKESK. There are 15 residues in the CDR3. The CDR3 bases are TGTGCCAGCAGCCAGCTACTTACCGGGGGTTACGAGCAGTACTTC. It specifies CASSQLLTGGYEQYF.

The chain uses TRBV9 and TRBJ2-2; tentatively, D is TRBD1 (6 bases). Germline assignment: CDR1 SGDLS and CDR2 YYNGEE. V lost 10 bases and J lost 4, with 17 bases in between. The CDR3 spans 14 residues. In DNA, the CDR3 is TGTGCCTCCAACAGGGTTCTGAGCACCGGGGAGCTGTTTTTT. Translated: CASNRVLSTGELFF. Full variable domain (outside the CDR3, taken from reference TRBV9 and TRBJ2-2): DSGVTQTPKHLITATGQRVTLRCSPRSGDLSVYWYQQSLDQGLQFLIQYYNGEERAKGNILERFSAQQFPDLHSELNLSSLELGDSALYFCASNRVLSTGELFFGEGSRLTVL.

CDR3 DNA sequence: TGTGCCAGCAGTTATTCGTCGGGACAGGGTAGTTACGAGCAGTACTTC. It translates to CASSYSSGQGSYEQYF. The V gene is TRBV6-5, the J gene TRBJ2-7, with 9 bases that match TRBD1. The germline gives CDR1 MNHEY, CDR2 SVGAGI. V shed 3 bases and J 4 bases; nucleotides not matched to a gene: 10. The CDR3 has 16 amino acids.

The chain has TRBV6-5 and TRBJ1-1, with TRBD1 identical over 9 bases. There are 14 residues in the CDR3. The V and J ends lost 6 bases and 7 bases, in that order; junction bases with no gene match: 9. Germline CDR1 reads MNHEY; CDR2 reads SVGAGI. The CDR3 is CASRPGTGNGEAFF. In DNA form, the CDR3 reads TGTGCCAGCAGGCCCGGGACAGGGAACGGTGAAGCTTTCTTT.

J is TRBJ1-5 and V is TRBV9, with D perhaps matching TRBD1 (5 bases). Germline lookup yields CDR1 SGDLS and CDR2 YYNGEE. Trimming removed 0 bases at V and 4 bases at J, with 14 bases between. This CDR3 is 16 amino acids long. CDR3 amino acids: CASSVDGQGLNQPQHF. In DNA form, the CDR3 reads TGTGCCAGCAGCGTAGATGGGCAGGGTCTGAATCAGCCCCAGCATTTT.

The rearrangement links TRBV6-5 to TRBJ2-3; a weak D match, TRBD2 (6 bases). CDR1 and CDR2 from the germline V gene are MNHEY and SVGAGI. The V gene lost 2 bases and the J gene lost 4 bases, with 10 bases spanning the gap. This CDR3 has 14 amino acids. The CDR3 DNA is TGTGCCAGCAGTTACCGGGGGACCCCAGATACGCAGTATTTT. Translated: CASSYRGTPDTQYF.

The V gene is TRBV7-6, the J gene TRBJ2-4, with a possible D match to TRBD1 (6 bases). Germline assignment: CDR1 SGHVS and CDR2 FNYEAQ. The V and J ends lost 1 base and 3 bases respectively, with 13 bases between them. The CDR3 is made up of 16 amino acids. The CDR3 DNA reads as TGTGCCAGCAGCTTAGAAGTTTGGGGGCTCAAAAACATTCAGTACTTC. Protein: CASSLEVWGLKNIQYF.

This clone showed up just once. V and J are TRBV19 and TRBJ1-5, with TRBD1 matching over 10 bases. Per the germline V gene, CDR1 is LNHDA and CDR2 is SQIVND (reference sequence). CDR3 length: 13 amino acids. The V segment lost 8 bases and the J segment 7 bases; nucleotides outside the gene matches: 5. In DNA form, the CDR3 reads TGTGCCAGTTCCGGGACAGGGGCACAGCCCCAGCATTTT. As protein: CASSGTGAQPQHF.